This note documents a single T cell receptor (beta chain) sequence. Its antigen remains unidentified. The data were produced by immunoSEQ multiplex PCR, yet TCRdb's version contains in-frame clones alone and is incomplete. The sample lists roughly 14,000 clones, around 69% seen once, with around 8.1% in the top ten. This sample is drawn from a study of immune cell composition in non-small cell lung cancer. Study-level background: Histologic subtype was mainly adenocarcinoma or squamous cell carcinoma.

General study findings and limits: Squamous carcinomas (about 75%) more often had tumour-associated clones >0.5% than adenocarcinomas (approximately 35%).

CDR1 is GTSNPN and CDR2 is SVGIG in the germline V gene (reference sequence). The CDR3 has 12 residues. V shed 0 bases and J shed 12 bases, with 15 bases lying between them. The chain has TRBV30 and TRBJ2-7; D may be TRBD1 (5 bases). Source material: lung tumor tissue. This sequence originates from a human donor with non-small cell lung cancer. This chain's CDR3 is CAWSVLGAVAYF. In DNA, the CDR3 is TGTGCCTGGAGTGTACTTGGGGCAGTAGCGTACTTC.